Below, 26 T cell receptor beta chains from the same sample are listed, as sequenced in a study of T cell repertoires in ileal Crohn's disease. TCRdb's table, derived via immunoSEQ multiplex PCR, lists solely in-frame clones and lacks some. Among roughly 2,000 clones listed, approximately 84% were seen once. Sequenced sample: ileal tissue. These receptors originate from an adult with Crohn's disease.

For the CDR3, the DNA is TGTGCCAGCAGTTACAGCTTAGAGCAGTACTTC. Translating it yields CASSYSLEQYF. The V and J genes are TRBV6-4 and TRBJ2-7, with D uncertain. Germline CDR1 reads MRHNA; CDR2 reads SNTAGT. CDR3 length: 11 residues. Trimming stripped 5 bases from V and 7 bases from J, with 9 bases between.

CDR3 sequence (DNA): TGTGCCAGCAGGCGGGACAGGAACACTGAAGCTTTCTTT. Translating it yields CASRRDRNTEAFF. This chain links TRBV2 with TRBJ1-1, with 7 bases that match TRBD1. This CDR3 is 13 amino acids long. V gave up 6 bases and J gave up 1 base; unmatched junction bases: 2. CDR1 is SNHLY, CDR2 FYNNEI, per germline.

V usage is TRBV14 and J usage is TRBJ2-3; 9 bases map to TRBD2. The V and J ends lost 1 base and 1 base, in that order; junction bases with no gene match: 3. The CDR3 loop spans 16 amino acids. Germline CDR1 is SGHDN and CDR2 is FVKESK. The CDR3 sequence: CASSQGRGGRTDTQYF. Here the CDR3 DNA reads TGTGCCAGCAGCCAAGGGCGGGGGGGACGCACAGATACGCAGTATTTT.

V gene TRBV15 combines with J gene TRBJ2-1, with 7 positions matching TRBD1. CDR1 and CDR2 (germline): LNHNV, YYDKDF (reference sequence). CDR3 size: 14 residues. With 4 bases clipped from V and 4 bases from J, the junction kept 4 bases outside the gene matches. CDR3 DNA sequence: TGTGCCACCAGCAAAGGACAGGATTACAATGAGCAGTTCTTC. This gives the protein CATSKGQDYNEQFF.

The gene calls are TRBV19 and TRBJ1-4; D uncertain. Trimming took 5 bases from V and 4 from J, leaving 17 bases between them. Per germline, CDR1 LNHDA and CDR2 SQIVND (reference sequence). The CDR3 has 16 amino acids. The CDR3 here is CASSVSLDGSNEKLFF. CDR3 coding DNA: TGTGCCAGTAGTGTCTCCTTAGATGGGAGTAATGAAAAACTGTTTTTT.

This rearrangement joins TRBV7-2 to TRBJ2-4, with 7 bases lining up with TRBD1. V trimming: 1 base; J trimming: 0 bases; junction bases outside the gene matches: 3. This CDR3 has 16 amino acids. Germline CDR1 is SGHTA and CDR2 is FQGNSA. CDR3 nucleotide sequence: TGTGCCAGCAGCTTAGAGGGGGCCCTAGCCAAAAACATTCAGTACTTC. Its protein is CASSLEGALAKNIQYF. The full variable domain, its missing parts supplied by reference TRBV7-2 and TRBJ2-4, is GAGVSQSPSNKVTEKGKDVELRCDPISGHTALYWYRQSLGQGLEFLIYFQGNSAPDKSGLPSDRFSAERTGGSVSTLTIQRTQQEDSAVYLCASSLEGALAKNIQYFGAGTRLSVL.

Concerning this clone: Germline and junction disagree at one end, which may indicate a read error. The sample holds other DNA sequences that translate to the same CDR3. The chain links TRBV30 to TRBJ1-6, with 7 bases that match TRBD1. The germline gives CDR1 GTSNPN, CDR2 SVGIG (reference sequence). CDR3 length: 13 residues. The CDR3 DNA reads TGCGCCTGGACCAGGGACAGAAATTCCCCCCTCCACTTT. This gives the protein CAWTRDRNSPLHF. The complete variable domain, with remaining parts taken from reference TRBV30 and TRBJ1-6, reads SQTIHQWPATLVQPVGSPLSLECTVEGTSNPNLYWYRQAAGRGLQLLFYSVGIGQISSEVPQNLSASRPQDRQFILSSKKLLLSDSGFYLCAWTRDRNSPLHFGNGTRLTVT.

The chain joins TRBV9 to TRBJ1-1; 7 nucleotides match TRBD1. The CDR3 loop spans 14 amino acids. V dropped 0 bases and J dropped 11; count of bases not matched to a gene: 10. Germline V gene lookup returns CDR1 SGDLS and CDR2 YYNGEE. The CDR3 loop reads CASSVGRRGQGAFF. The CDR3 DNA reads as TGTGCCAGCAGCGTAGGGCGGAGGGGGCAAGGGGCTTTCTTT.

CDR3 nucleotides: TGCGCCAGCAGCTTTTCTTCGGGGAAGGAGCAGTTCTTC. It specifies CASSFSSGKEQFF. The chain couples TRBV5-1 to TRBJ2-1, with D possibly being TRBD2 (5 bases). Trimming stripped 2 bases from V and 10 bases from J, with 13 bases between. The CDR3 covers 13 residues. Germline CDR1 SGHRS, CDR2 YFSETQ.

CDR3 loop: CASNLAGGPDTQYF. The CDR3 nucleotides are TGTGCCAGCAACTTAGCGGGGGGGCCAGATACGCAGTATTTT. The chain has TRBV2 and TRBJ2-3, with 11 bases that match TRBD2. Trimming cost V 7 bases and J 4 bases; bases outside gene matches: 4. Germline CDR1 SNHLY, CDR2 FYNNEI. The CDR3 runs 14 residues.

This sequence joins TRBV5-8 and TRBJ1-4; no clear D. Trimming removed 0 bases at V and 0 bases at J, with 9 bases between. The CDR3 covers 16 residues. Germline loops: CDR1 SGHTS, CDR2 YDEGEE. DNA for the CDR3: TGTGCCAGCAGCTTGGGGCAGGCTCCAACTAATGAAAAACTGTTTTTT. As protein: CASSLGQAPTNEKLFF.

The chain has TRBV14 and TRBJ1-2; 9 nucleotides align to TRBD1. Per germline, CDR1 SGHDN and CDR2 FVKESK. The CDR3 spans 15 residues. Germline trimming cut 3 bases from V and 6 bases from J; bases unmatched to any gene: 8. The CDR3 loop reads CASSHEGQGKNGYTF. Here the CDR3 DNA reads TGTGCCAGCAGCCACGAGGGACAGGGAAAGAATGGCTACACCTTC. The variable domain in full, with the rest retrieved from reference TRBV14 and TRBJ1-2, is EAGVTQFPSHSVIEKGQTVTLRCDPISGHDNLYWYRRVMGKEIKFLLHFVKESKQDESGMPNNRFLAERTGGTYSTLKVQPAELEDSGVYFCASSHEGQGKNGYTFGSGTRLTVV.

V gene TRBV11-2 combines with J gene TRBJ2-7; D gene unclear. Looked up from germline, CDR1 is SGHAT and CDR2 is FQNNGV. V was trimmed by 0 bases and J by 0 bases, leaving 9 bases between them. The CDR3 extends over 15 amino acids. In DNA form, the CDR3 reads TGTGCCAGCAGCTTAGAAGGAATAGCCTCCTACGAGCAGTACTTC. Protein sequence: CASSLEGIASYEQYF.

The chain has TRBV5-1 and TRBJ1-2; TRBD1 matches 7 bases. The CDR3 spans 13 residues. V lost 3 bases to trimming and J lost 3 bases; unmatched junction nucleotides: 2. The V gene's germline CDR1 is SGHRS and CDR2 YFSETQ. This chain's CDR3 is CASSSGQYYGYTF. In DNA form, the CDR3 reads TGCGCCAGCAGCTCGGGACAGTACTATGGCTACACCTTC.

V gene TRBV9 combines with J gene TRBJ2-3, with a tentative D call TRBD2 (6 bases). The length of the CDR3 is 14 residues. Germline CDR1 is SGDLS and CDR2 is YYNGEE. The V end was cut by 3 bases, the J end by 2 bases, with 10 bases between. The CDR3 DNA follows: TGTGCCAGCAGCGCTAGCGAGCCCACAGATACGCAGTATTTT. The encoded protein is CASSASEPTDTQYF.

This chain uses TRBV6-6 with TRBJ1-5, with 7 bases aligning to TRBD1. V lost 5 bases and J lost 1; bases outside the gene matches: 5. The CDR3 spans 15 residues. CDR1 and CDR2 (germline): MNHNY, SVGAGI (reference sequence). CDR3 region: CASSPTGDSNQPQHF. CDR3 sequence (DNA): TGTGCCAGCAGTCCTACAGGGGACAGCAATCAGCCCCAGCATTTT.

Concerning this clone: The sample holds other DNA sequences that translate to the same CDR3. V and J are TRBV18 and TRBJ2-2; TRBD2 might be the D (6 bases). The V end lost 3 bases, the J end lost 5 bases, and 10 bases lay between the germline ends. The CDR3 runs to 14 residues. Germline V gene data show CDR1 as KGHSH and CDR2 as LQKENI. The CDR3 here is CASSPSGGTGELFF. CDR3 DNA sequence: TGTGCCAGCTCACCGTCAGGAGGGACCGGGGAGCTGTTTTTT.

V is TRBV6-5 and J is TRBJ1-3, with 7 positions matching TRBD1. V shed 0 bases and J 4 bases; nucleotides not matched to a gene: 6. The CDR3 runs to 16 residues. Germline assignment: CDR1 MNHEY and CDR2 SVGAGI. The CDR3: CASSYSTGPGGNTIYF. Here the CDR3 DNA reads TGTGCCAGCAGTTACTCGACAGGGCCAGGAGGAAACACCATATATTTT.

The V call is TRBV6-1, the J call TRBJ2-7; 7 bases are shared with TRBD1. With 5 bases clipped from V and 2 bases from J, the junction kept 6 bases outside the gene matches. Germline CDR1 MNHNS, CDR2 SASEGT. The CDR3 sequence is 14 residues long. As DNA, the CDR3 is TGTGCCAGCAGTATGACAGGGATCCCCTACGAGCAGTACTTC. It encodes CASSMTGIPYEQYF.

This chain joins TRBV5-1 and TRBJ2-1; TRBD1 aligns across 7 bases. The CDR3 sequence is 13 residues long. V was clipped by 7 bases and J by 2 bases; unmatched bases: 3. The V gene's germline CDR1 is SGHRS and CDR2 YFSETQ. CDR3 nucleotide sequence: TGCGCCAGCGGGACAGAGGCCTACAATGAGCAGTTCTTC. This encodes CASGTEAYNEQFF.

The rearrangement joins TRBV6-5 to TRBJ2-2; a possible D gene is TRBD1 (6 bases). This CDR3 comprises 16 residues. Per the germline V gene, CDR1 is MNHEY and CDR2 is SVGAGI. The ends were cut back, 2 bases at V and 0 bases at J, with 10 bases in the middle. CDR3 sequence reads: CASSYGTLANTGELFF. The CDR3 region has the DNA TGTGCCAGCAGTTACGGGACATTAGCGAACACCGGGGAGCTGTTTTTT.

The CDR3 DNA reads TGCGCCAGCAGCCATTGGGGACGCGGGGGTAACTCCTACGAGCAGTACTTC. It specifies CASSHWGRGGNSYEQYF. V and J are TRBV5-1 and TRBJ2-7; 7 bases align to TRBD2. The V segment lost 4 bases and the J segment 0 bases; nucleotides outside the gene matches: 13. CDR3 length equals 17 residues. Germline-derived CDR1 and CDR2 are SGHRS and YFSETQ.

J is TRBJ1-5 and V is TRBV29-1; perhaps TRBD1 as D (5 bases). This CDR3 comprises 12 residues. Trimming pared 4 bases from V and 4 bases from J, leaving 8 bases between. CDR1 SQVTM and CDR2 ANQGSEA come from the germline V gene. The CDR3 protein is CSVADSNQPQHF. CDR3 nucleotide sequence: TGCAGCGTTGCCGACAGTAATCAGCCCCAGCATTTT.

The CDR3 region is CASSSPGNTIYF. CDR3 DNA: TGTGCCAGCAGCTCTCCTGGAAACACCATATATTTT. The chain links TRBV7-2 to TRBJ1-3; no definite D call. The CDR3 is 12 amino acids. The V gene's germline CDR1 is SGHTA and CDR2 FQGNSA. Trimming stripped 4 bases from V and 2 bases from J, with 3 bases between. Together with reference TRBV7-2 and TRBJ1-3, the CDR3 gives the full variable domain: GAGVSQSPSNKVTEKGKDVELRCDPISGHTALYWYRQSLGQGLEFLIYFQGNSAPDKSGLPSDRFSAERTGGSVSTLTIQRTQQEDSAVYLCASSSPGNTIYFGEGSWLTVV.

In DNA, the CDR3 is TGTGCCTGGACGAGCGGGTTTAACACTGAAGCTTTCTTT. Amino acids: CAWTSGFNTEAFF. The chain has TRBV30 and TRBJ1-1; no definite D call. Germline loops: CDR1 GTSNPN, CDR2 SVGIG (reference sequence). The V end was cut by 4 bases, the J end by 2 bases, with 11 bases between. The CDR3 is 13 amino acids.

The V call is TRBV4-3, the J call TRBJ1-6; the D is unclear. The CDR3 consists of 13 residues. CDR1 and CDR2 from the germline V gene are LGHNA and YSLEER. With 0 bases removed from V and 12 bases from J, the gap between germline ends came to 9 bases. CDR3 sequence reads: CASSQDGERPLHF. The DNA of the CDR3 is TGCGCCAGCAGCCAAGATGGAGAGAGACCCCTCCACTTT.